This T cell receptor (beta chain) was observed in a study of naive and memory T cell subsets. This clonotype was observed at least ten times. Its specificity is unknown. Trimming pared 0 bases from V and 6 bases from J, leaving 14 bases between. The CDR3 covers 16 residues. The germline V gene has CDR1 LGHNA and CDR2 YSLEER. Whole-study findings and limits: Especially in CD8 cells, naive repertoires contained a few larger clonotypes, possibly CD45RA-re-expressing memory cells.

An equimolar mix of two oligonucleotides served as the beta constant-region primer for TRBC1 and TRBC2. Nested alpha and beta constant-region primers with the SP2 primer drove four PCR rounds on ligated cDNA. TCRdb itself ran the UMI-ligation and nested PCR reads through MiXCR, one entry per CDR3 protein. The table includes about 90,000 distinct CDR3 sequences, approximately 10% detected once. The chain has TRBV4-3 and TRBJ1-4; no definite D call. Sequencing input: naive CD4+ T cells from blood. The clonotype was recovered from a human donor in good health. The CDR3 spells CASSQDGSLIDEKLFF. CDR3 nucleotide sequence: TGCGCCAGCAGCCAAGATGGCAGCCTCATTGATGAAAAACTGTTTTTT.